This is a list of T cell receptor beta chains from one sample in a study of cytomegalovirus exposure and HLA in healthy donors. Generated by immunoSEQ multiplex PCR, the TCRdb table keeps only in-frame clones and is missing some. The repertoire holds about 160,000 clones, with approximately 88% as singletons. Sequencing was carried out using PBMCs. These receptors came from a boy aged 2 to 10 in good health and CMV-seronegative. Both conserved end residues are part of each CDR3. The order of the fields is D gene, V gene, clone size, J gene, CDR3 length, CDR3 DNA, CDR3 protein. A D gene is named only where the DNA matches it firmly. Clone size is not always given. Where it is, it says once, few, many or a class for expanded clones.

d_gene: TRBD1
v_gene: TRBV5-1
abundance: -
j_gene: TRBJ1-3
len: 15
CDR3nt: TGCGCCAGCAGCTTAGGAGGGGGCCTTGGAAACACCATATATTTT
CDR3aa: CASSLGGGLGNTIYF

d_gene: TRBD1
v_gene: TRBV6-5
abundance: -
j_gene: TRBJ2-3
len: 14
CDR3nt: TGTGCCAGCAGTTTCGGACAGGGGGGAGATACGCAGTATTTT
CDR3aa: CASSFGQGGDTQYF

d_gene: -
v_gene: TRBV7-9
abundance: -
j_gene: TRBJ2-3
len: 15
CDR3nt: TGTGCCAGCAGCTCTCCGGGACTCTACACAGATACGCAGTATTTT
CDR3aa: CASSSPGLYTDTQYF

d_gene: TRBD2
v_gene: TRBV6-1
abundance: -
j_gene: TRBJ2-2
len: 18
CDR3nt: TGTGCCAGCAGTGAAAGGTTAGCGGGACCCAGGAGCACCGGGGAGCTGTTTTTT
CDR3aa: CASSERLAGPRSTGELFF

d_gene: -
v_gene: TRBV30
abundance: few
j_gene: TRBJ1-5
len: 12
CDR3nt: TGTGCCTGGGGGGAGGACGGGCAGCCCCAGCATTTT
CDR3aa: CAWGEDGQPQHF

d_gene: TRBD1
v_gene: TRBV27
abundance: -
j_gene: TRBJ1-1
len: 16
CDR3nt: TGTGCCAGCCGAGACAGGGGGATGATTCGTGGCACTGAAGCTTTCTTT
CDR3aa: CASRDRGMIRGTEAFF

d_gene: TRBD2
v_gene: TRBV11-3
abundance: -
j_gene: TRBJ2-1
len: 17
CDR3nt: TGTGCCAGCAGCTTAGGAGGCGGCGGGGGGGCCCGGGATGAGCAGTTCTTC
CDR3aa: CASSLGGGGGARDEQFF

d_gene: TRBD2
v_gene: TRBV25-1
abundance: -
j_gene: TRBJ2-5
len: 16
CDR3nt: TGTGCCAGCAGTGAACTGGGACTAGCGGGCCCGCGGACCCAGTACTTC
CDR3aa: CASSELGLAGPRTQYF

d_gene: TRBD2
v_gene: TRBV9
abundance: -
j_gene: TRBJ2-1
len: 15
CDR3nt: TGTGCCAGCAGTGAAAGCGGGGCAACCTACAATGAGCAGTTCTTC
CDR3aa: CASSESGATYNEQFF

d_gene: -
v_gene: TRBV4-2
abundance: -
j_gene: TRBJ1-2
len: 13
CDR3nt: TGTGCCAGCAGCCAAGATTCAGGGGATGGCTACACCTTC
CDR3aa: CASSQDSGDGYTF

d_gene: TRBD2
v_gene: TRBV19
abundance: -
j_gene: TRBJ2-1
len: 14
CDR3nt: TGTGCCAGTAGTAGCGGGAGCTCCTACAATGAGCAGTTCTTC
CDR3aa: CASSSGSSYNEQFF

d_gene: -
v_gene: TRBV6-6
abundance: -
j_gene: TRBJ1-5
len: 16
CDR3nt: TGTGCCAGCAGTTACGCGGCAAGTTATAGCAATCAGCCCCAGCATTTT
CDR3aa: CASSYAASYSNQPQHF

d_gene: TRBD2
v_gene: TRBV5-4
abundance: -
j_gene: TRBJ2-5
len: 20
CDR3nt: TGTGCCAGCAGCCGGGGGGCCACTAGCGGGGGGGCTTCAGTATCGGAGACCCAGTACTTC
CDR3aa: CASSRGATSGGASVSETQYF

d_gene: TRBD1
v_gene: TRBV27
abundance: -
j_gene: TRBJ2-1
len: 15
CDR3nt: TGTGCCAGCAGTGTCCGGGACAGCAACTACAATGAGCAGTTCTTC
CDR3aa: CASSVRDSNYNEQFF

d_gene: -
v_gene: TRBV30
abundance: -
j_gene: TRBJ2-3
len: 19
CDR3nt: TGTGCCTGGAGCGACCCCATCCCCAATCCGGGACACAACACAGATACGCAGTATTTT
CDR3aa: CAWSDPIPNPGHNTDTQYF

d_gene: -
v_gene: TRBV29-1
abundance: -
j_gene: TRBJ2-3
len: 14
CDR3nt: TGCAGCGTTGGGGGAGGGGGGAGCACAGATACGCAGTATTTT
CDR3aa: CSVGGGGSTDTQYF

d_gene: TRBD1
v_gene: TRBV5-6
abundance: -
j_gene: TRBJ2-7
len: 15
CDR3nt: TGTGCCAGCAGCACCTATAGGACAGGGGACGGGGAGCAGTACTTC
CDR3aa: CASSTYRTGDGEQYF

d_gene: -
v_gene: TRBV30
abundance: -
j_gene: TRBJ1-2
len: 12
CDR3nt: TGTGCCTGGAGTTCGGCAGGGGATGGCTACACCTTC
CDR3aa: CAWSSAGDGYTF

d_gene: TRBD2
v_gene: TRBV9
abundance: -
j_gene: TRBJ2-2
len: 17
CDR3nt: TGTGCCAGCAGCGTAGGCCCTAGCGGGAGGAACACCGGGGAGCTGTTTTTT
CDR3aa: CASSVGPSGRNTGELFF

d_gene: TRBD1
v_gene: TRBV4-3
abundance: -
j_gene: TRBJ2-4
len: 14
CDR3nt: TGCGCCAGCAGCCAGCAGACAGGGGGGAACATTCAGTACTTC
CDR3aa: CASSQQTGGNIQYF

d_gene: -
v_gene: TRBV7-9
abundance: -
j_gene: TRBJ1-5
len: 13
CDR3nt: TGTGCCAGCAGCTTAGAGGGGGATCAGCCCCAGCATTTT
CDR3aa: CASSLEGDQPQHF

d_gene: -
v_gene: TRBV5-1
abundance: -
j_gene: TRBJ2-2
len: 13
CDR3nt: TGCGCCAGCAGGTCACAGGGCACCGGGGAGCTGTTTTTT
CDR3aa: CASRSQGTGELFF

d_gene: TRBD1
v_gene: TRBV25-1
abundance: -
j_gene: TRBJ1-2
len: 13
CDR3nt: TGTGCCAGCAGTGAAGGGCGGACAGGGGTGGACTCCTTC
CDR3aa: CASSEGRTGVDSF

d_gene: TRBD2
v_gene: TRBV10-3
abundance: -
j_gene: TRBJ2-1
len: 12
CDR3nt: TGTGCCATCGGTCTAGCGGGAGACGAGCAGTTCTTC
CDR3aa: CAIGLAGDEQFF

d_gene: -
v_gene: TRBV10-3
abundance: few
j_gene: TRBJ2-2
len: 14
CDR3nt: TGTGCCATCAGGCCGGGACAAAAGACCGGGGAGCTGTTTTTT
CDR3aa: CAIRPGQKTGELFF

d_gene: -
v_gene: TRBV12-5
abundance: -
j_gene: TRBJ1-4
len: 17
CDR3nt: TGTGCTAGTGGTTTGTTCGCTCGGGGGAGGCCTAATGAAAAACTGTTTTTT
CDR3aa: CASGLFARGRPNEKLFF

d_gene: TRBD1
v_gene: TRBV9
abundance: -
j_gene: TRBJ1-2
len: 14
CDR3nt: TGTGCCAGCAGACAACAGGGGGCCGGGGGTGGCTACACCTTC
CDR3aa: CASRQQGAGGGYTF

d_gene: -
v_gene: TRBV7-9
abundance: few
j_gene: TRBJ2-1
len: 14
CDR3nt: TGTGCCAGCAGCTTAGCGCTAGTTTCAAATGAGCAGTTCTTC
CDR3aa: CASSLALVSNEQFF

d_gene: TRBD1
v_gene: TRBV29-1
abundance: -
j_gene: TRBJ1-2
len: 12
CDR3nt: TGCAGCGTTGCGGACAGGTTCTATGGCTACACCTTC
CDR3aa: CSVADRFYGYTF

d_gene: -
v_gene: TRBV13
abundance: -
j_gene: TRBJ1-2
len: 15
CDR3nt: TGTGCCAGCAGCCCCTTTGGGCCGTCTAACTATGGCTACACCTTC
CDR3aa: CASSPFGPSNYGYTF

d_gene: TRBD1
v_gene: TRBV5-1
abundance: -
j_gene: TRBJ1-6
len: 15
CDR3nt: TGCGCCAGCAGCCCCCTCGACAGGGGGCCTTCACCCCTCCACTTT
CDR3aa: CASSPLDRGPSPLHF

d_gene: -
v_gene: TRBV7-6
abundance: -
j_gene: TRBJ2-2
len: 14
CDR3nt: TGTGCCAGCAGCTTATTACAGAACACCGGGGAGCTGTTTTTT
CDR3aa: CASSLLQNTGELFF

d_gene: TRBD1
v_gene: TRBV5-1
abundance: -
j_gene: TRBJ1-1
len: 12
CDR3nt: TGCGCCAGCAGCCAGGGGGACACTGAAGCTTTCTTT
CDR3aa: CASSQGDTEAFF

d_gene: -
v_gene: TRBV4-3
abundance: -
j_gene: TRBJ1-2
len: 16
CDR3nt: TGCGCCAGCAGCCAATTGACTCTCTCGCCTCTTGCTGGCTACACCTTC
CDR3aa: CASSQLTLSPLAGYTF

d_gene: -
v_gene: TRBV11-2
abundance: -
j_gene: TRBJ2-7
len: 14
CDR3nt: TGTGCCAGCAGCTTTCAGGGTATCGTCTACGAGCAGTACTTC
CDR3aa: CASSFQGIVYEQYF

d_gene: TRBD1
v_gene: TRBV11-3
abundance: -
j_gene: TRBJ2-1
len: 17
CDR3nt: TGTGCCAGCAGCCTTACGACAGGGGTGAGCTCCTACAATGAGCAGTTCTTC
CDR3aa: CASSLTTGVSSYNEQFF

d_gene: TRBD2
v_gene: TRBV2
abundance: few
j_gene: TRBJ2-7
len: 16
CDR3nt: TGTGCCAGCAGTCAGGTGGCGGGAGGACCTACCTACGAGCAGTACTTC
CDR3aa: CASSQVAGGPTYEQYF

d_gene: TRBD1
v_gene: TRBV2
abundance: -
j_gene: TRBJ2-2
len: 15
CDR3nt: TGTGCCAGCAGTGTGTCCGGGACAGGGGACGGGGAGCTGTTTTTT
CDR3aa: CASSVSGTGDGELFF

d_gene: TRBD1
v_gene: TRBV13
abundance: few
j_gene: TRBJ2-3
len: 13
CDR3nt: TGTGCCAGCAGCGGACAGGGAACAGATACGCAGTATTTT
CDR3aa: CASSGQGTDTQYF

d_gene: -
v_gene: TRBV2
abundance: -
j_gene: TRBJ1-2
len: 15
CDR3nt: TGTGCCAGCTCTGAAAGGCGCAGCCGGTCGGGTGGCTACACCTTC
CDR3aa: CASSERRSRSGGYTF

d_gene: TRBD1
v_gene: TRBV29-1
abundance: -
j_gene: TRBJ1-1
len: 15
CDR3nt: TGCAGCGTCCTCCCACAGGGGACCATGAACACTGAAGCTTTCTTT
CDR3aa: CSVLPQGTMNTEAFF

d_gene: TRBD1
v_gene: TRBV9
abundance: -
j_gene: TRBJ2-1
len: 15
CDR3nt: TGTGCCAGCAGCGCCGGGGGACAGGCCTACAATGAGCAGTTCTTC
CDR3aa: CASSAGGQAYNEQFF

d_gene: TRBD2
v_gene: TRBV11-1
abundance: -
j_gene: TRBJ2-1
len: 13
CDR3nt: TGTGCCAGCAGCTTAAAGCGGGAGGCTGAGCAGTTCTTC
CDR3aa: CASSLKREAEQFF

d_gene: -
v_gene: TRBV11-2
abundance: -
j_gene: TRBJ2-2
len: 14
CDR3nt: TGTGCCAGCAGCCCTCGTGCAGGGACCGGGGAGCTGTTTTTT
CDR3aa: CASSPRAGTGELFF

d_gene: -
v_gene: TRBV15
abundance: once
j_gene: TRBJ1-2
len: 15
CDR3nt: TGTGCCACCAGCAGAGAGCAGGGAGGAAACTATGGCTACACCTTC
CDR3aa: CATSREQGGNYGYTF

d_gene: TRBD1
v_gene: TRBV29-1
abundance: -
j_gene: TRBJ2-3
len: 15
CDR3nt: TGCAGCGTTGAAATCCGACAGGGTGTCACAGATACGCAGTATTTT
CDR3aa: CSVEIRQGVTDTQYF

d_gene: TRBD1
v_gene: TRBV7-2
abundance: -
j_gene: TRBJ1-1
len: 14
CDR3nt: TGTGCCAGCAGCCTGCAGGGGGCCGTGGCTGAAGCTTTCTTT
CDR3aa: CASSLQGAVAEAFF

d_gene: -
v_gene: TRBV29-1
abundance: -
j_gene: TRBJ1-2
len: 13
CDR3nt: TGCAGCGCTCGGGGGGAGGGAGTAGGCGGCTACACCTTC
CDR3aa: CSARGEGVGGYTF

d_gene: -
v_gene: TRBV11-2
abundance: -
j_gene: TRBJ2-5
len: 14
CDR3nt: TGTGCCAGCAGCCGGCGTAGTAGCGGCGAGACCCAGTACTTC
CDR3aa: CASSRRSSGETQYF

d_gene: -
v_gene: TRBV10-3
abundance: -
j_gene: TRBJ1-2
len: 15
CDR3nt: TGTGCCATCAGTGACCCGTCGGGACTGAACTATGGCTACACCTTC
CDR3aa: CAISDPSGLNYGYTF

d_gene: TRBD2
v_gene: TRBV5-4
abundance: -
j_gene: TRBJ2-5
len: 17
CDR3nt: TGTGCCAGCAGTTTGGGACTAGCGGGATCGTACCAAGAGACCCAGTACTTC
CDR3aa: CASSLGLAGSYQETQYF

d_gene: TRBD1
v_gene: TRBV7-9
abundance: -
j_gene: TRBJ1-6
len: 14
CDR3nt: TGTGCCAGCACCCCTCCGGGACAGGACTCACCCCTCCACTTT
CDR3aa: CASTPPGQDSPLHF

d_gene: -
v_gene: TRBV7-2
abundance: -
j_gene: TRBJ2-7
len: 13
CDR3nt: TGTGCCAGCAGCTTGTGGCAGACTTACGAGCAGTACTTC
CDR3aa: CASSLWQTYEQYF

d_gene: -
v_gene: TRBV5-1
abundance: -
j_gene: TRBJ1-5
len: 14
CDR3nt: TGCGCCAGCAGCCCCGGACAGTCAAATCAGCCCCAGCATTTT
CDR3aa: CASSPGQSNQPQHF

d_gene: TRBD1
v_gene: TRBV19
abundance: -
j_gene: TRBJ1-2
len: 13
CDR3nt: TGTGCCAGTAGGCCGGGACAGAACTATGGCTACACCTTC
CDR3aa: CASRPGQNYGYTF

d_gene: TRBD1
v_gene: TRBV28
abundance: once
j_gene: TRBJ1-5
len: 16
CDR3nt: TGTGCCAGCAGTCCGGCCGGACAGGTAAAGGGTCAGCCCCAGCATTTT
CDR3aa: CASSPAGQVKGQPQHF

d_gene: -
v_gene: TRBV10-2
abundance: -
j_gene: TRBJ1-2
len: 13
CDR3nt: TGCGCCAGCAGTGAGGGGTCAGGGGATGGCTACACCTTC
CDR3aa: CASSEGSGDGYTF

d_gene: -
v_gene: TRBV6-1
abundance: -
j_gene: TRBJ2-2
len: 14
CDR3nt: TGTGCCACCCTGCCTCAGGTGAACACCGGGGAGCTGTTTTTT
CDR3aa: CATLPQVNTGELFF